The clone carrying this T cell receptor (beta chain) was seen a handful of times. One entry per CDR3 protein, called by TCRdb with MiXCR from the reads. The table records 200,000 or so distinct CDR3 sequences, 28% of them present only once. Between the trimmed V and J ends, which lost 1 base and 5 bases, there was a span of 17 bases. CDR3 length: 16 amino acids. Germline V CDR1 and CDR2: SGHTA, FQGNSA. This sample is part of a study of T cell repertoires in cytomegalovirus infection. Background on the study: Carrying CMV and the relevant HLA type showed in public TCR beta signatures.

The clonotype originates from a human donor in good health (CMV status not recorded). Some clones in this sample may be carry-over from other donors' samples. Sequencing was performed on PBMCs. The chain combines TRBV7-2 with TRBJ2-5, with D tentatively TRBD1 (6 bases). CDR3 amino acids: CASSLVSAGESETQYF. Here the CDR3 DNA reads TGTGCCAGCAGCTTAGTGTCGGCAGGGGAAAGCGAGACCCAGTACTTC.